One T cell receptor (beta chain) is described in this entry. Its antigen is as yet unknown. The data derive from a study of blood T cells in healthy people across ages. In the study overall: Capture by template switching was about one barcoded beta molecule per two T cells. Overall study results and limits: Versus aged donors, long-lived donors had higher diversity and more naive CD4+ cells.

A J-beta primer mix and a sample-barcoded 5' primer were used in a second PCR of about 6 to 12 cycles. TCRdb processed the 5' RACE reads anew with MiXCR; each CDR3 protein has one entry. The sample comprises some 1.4 million distinct CDR3 sequences, around two fifths of which are singletons, and less than 8% rests with the top ten. Sequencing used blood. The receptor was derived from a woman between 18 and 30 years old in good health.

The CDR3 reads CASSYRDLTYEQYF. The DNA of the CDR3 is TGTGCCAGCAGTTATCGGGACTTAACCTACGAGCAGTACTTC. This chain connects TRBV6-6 to TRBJ2-7, with D maybe TRBD2 (6 bases). The germline V and J ends were trimmed by 3 bases and 2 bases, with 11 bases remaining between them. The CDR3 extends over 14 amino acids. Germline CDR1 reads MNHNY; CDR2 reads SVGAGI (reference sequence).